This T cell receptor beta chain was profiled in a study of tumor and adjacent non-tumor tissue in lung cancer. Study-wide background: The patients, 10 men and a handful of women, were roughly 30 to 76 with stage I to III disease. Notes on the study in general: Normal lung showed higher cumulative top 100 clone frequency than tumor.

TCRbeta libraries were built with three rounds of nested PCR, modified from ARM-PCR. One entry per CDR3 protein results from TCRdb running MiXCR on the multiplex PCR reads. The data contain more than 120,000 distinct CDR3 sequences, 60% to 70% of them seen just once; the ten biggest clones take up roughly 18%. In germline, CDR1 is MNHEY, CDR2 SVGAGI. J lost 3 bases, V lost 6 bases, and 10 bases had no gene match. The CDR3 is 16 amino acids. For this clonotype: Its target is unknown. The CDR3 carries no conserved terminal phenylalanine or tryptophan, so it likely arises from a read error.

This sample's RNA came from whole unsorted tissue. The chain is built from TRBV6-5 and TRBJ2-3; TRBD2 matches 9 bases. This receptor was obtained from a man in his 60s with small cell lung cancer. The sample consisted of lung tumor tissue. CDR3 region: CASRNALAGKTDTQYL. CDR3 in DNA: TGTGCCAGCAGGAATGCACTAGCGGGCAAGACAGATACGCAGTATCTT.